These 3 T cell receptor beta chains were sequenced from one sample in a study of T-cell reconstitution after alpha-beta-depleted transplantation in children. For TCRbeta, the library was prepared with unique molecular identifiers. One entry per CDR3 protein, called by TCRdb with MiXCR from the PCR reads. The repertoire holds about 590,000 distinct CDR3 sequences, 10% to 15% seen once, with 2% to 2.5% in the top ten. The sequencing here drew on PBMCs, mostly from graft donor cells, taken 360 days after TCRalphabeta/CD19-depleted stem cell transplant. The receptors were sampled from a male patient younger than 18 who had a stem cell transplant for acute myeloid leukemia, so the T cells may come from the graft donor.

The chain carries TRBV28 and TRBJ2-7, with 10 bases that match TRBD1. After removal of 5 bases from V and 3 bases from J, the junction contained 10 bases not matched to a gene. The CDR3 runs to 16 residues. The germline gives CDR1 MDHEN, CDR2 SYDVKM. The CDR3 region is CASSNYGQGGNYEQYF. For the CDR3, the DNA is TGTGCCAGCAGTAACTACGGACAGGGGGGCAACTACGAGCAGTACTTC.

The gene calls are TRBV5-4 and TRBJ2-7, with D possibly matching TRBD2 (6 bases). Germline V gene sequence: CDR1 SGHNT, CDR2 YYREEE (reference sequence). V lost 1 base to trimming and J lost 3 bases, with 14 bases between them. The CDR3 totals 15 residues. In DNA, the CDR3 is TGTGCCAGCAGCTTGCGTAGGGGCGGGATCTACGAGCAGTACTTC. Translation: CASSLRRGGIYEQYF.

The chain recombines TRBV5-6 with TRBJ2-4, with 13 positions matching TRBD2. This CDR3 comprises 16 residues. Trimming took 1 base from V and 4 from J; bases not matched to a gene: 2. From germline, CDR1 is SGHDT and CDR2 YYEEEE. This CDR3 is CASSLTSGRAKNIQYF. CDR3 in DNA: TGTGCCAGCAGCTTGACTAGCGGGAGGGCTAAAAACATTCAGTACTTC.